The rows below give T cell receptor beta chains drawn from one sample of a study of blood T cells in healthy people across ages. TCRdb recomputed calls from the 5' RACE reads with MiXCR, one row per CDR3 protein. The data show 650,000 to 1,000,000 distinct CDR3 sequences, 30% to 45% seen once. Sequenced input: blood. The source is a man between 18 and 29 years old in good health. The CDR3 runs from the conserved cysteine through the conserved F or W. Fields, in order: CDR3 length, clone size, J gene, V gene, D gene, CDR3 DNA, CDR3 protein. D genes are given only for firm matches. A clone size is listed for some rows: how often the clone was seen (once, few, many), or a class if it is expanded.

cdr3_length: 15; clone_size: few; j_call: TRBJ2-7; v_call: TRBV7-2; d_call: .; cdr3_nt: TGTGCCAGCAGCTTCCAAGGCATACGGCGGAATGAGCAGTACTTC; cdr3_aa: CASSFQGIRRNEQYF
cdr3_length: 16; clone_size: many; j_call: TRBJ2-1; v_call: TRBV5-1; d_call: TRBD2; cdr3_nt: TGCGCCAGCAGCTTGGCCCGCGCGGGGGGCGCGGATGAGCAGTTCTTC; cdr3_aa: CASSLARAGGADEQFF
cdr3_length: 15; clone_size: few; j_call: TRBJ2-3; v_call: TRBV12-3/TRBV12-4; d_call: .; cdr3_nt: TGTGCCAGCAGTTTAGGGGCCTTCGGGACAGATACGCAGTATTTT; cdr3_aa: CASSLGAFGTDTQYF
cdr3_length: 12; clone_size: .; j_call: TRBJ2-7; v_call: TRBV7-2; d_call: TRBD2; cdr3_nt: TGTGCCAGCAGCTTAGTACGGGGGGATCAGTACTTC; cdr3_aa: CASSLVRGDQYF
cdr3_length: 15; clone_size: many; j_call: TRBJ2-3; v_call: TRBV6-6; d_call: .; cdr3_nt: TGTGCCAGCAGTTCGGGGACGCGCAACCCAGATACGCAGTATTTT; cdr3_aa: CASSSGTRNPDTQYF
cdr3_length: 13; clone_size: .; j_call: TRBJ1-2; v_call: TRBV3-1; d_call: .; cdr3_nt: TGTGCCAGCAGCCAAGTAGGAGGGGATGGCTACACCTTC; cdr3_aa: CASSQVGGDGYTF
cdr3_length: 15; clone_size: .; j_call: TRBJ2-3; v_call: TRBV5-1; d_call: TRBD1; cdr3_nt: TGCGCCAGCAGCTTGGAGGGGGCGGGCACAGATACGCAGTATTTT; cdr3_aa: CASSLEGAGTDTQYF
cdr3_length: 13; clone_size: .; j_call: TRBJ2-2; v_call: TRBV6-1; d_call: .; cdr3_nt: TGTGCCAGTGGGGGAACTCTCACCGGGGAGCTGTTTTTT; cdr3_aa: CASGGTLTGELFF
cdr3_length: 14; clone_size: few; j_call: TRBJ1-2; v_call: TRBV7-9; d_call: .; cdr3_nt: TGTGCCAGCAGCTTAGCCCAGCGGCTGGATGGCTACACCTTC; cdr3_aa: CASSLAQRLDGYTF
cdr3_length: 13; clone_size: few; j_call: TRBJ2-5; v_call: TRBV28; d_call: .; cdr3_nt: TGTGCCAGCAGTCCTAACAGGGTACCACTTGAGTACTTC; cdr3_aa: CASSPNRVPLEYF
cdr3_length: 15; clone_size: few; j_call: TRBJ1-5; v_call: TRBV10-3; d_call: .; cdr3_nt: TGTGCCATCAGTAAGTCGGGGGATAGCAATCAGCCCCAGCATTTT; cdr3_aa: CAISKSGDSNQPQHF
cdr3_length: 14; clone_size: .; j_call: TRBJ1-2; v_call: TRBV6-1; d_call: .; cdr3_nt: TGTGCCAGCAGAACCGGGACGGTTAACTATGGCTACACCTTC; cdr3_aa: CASRTGTVNYGYTF
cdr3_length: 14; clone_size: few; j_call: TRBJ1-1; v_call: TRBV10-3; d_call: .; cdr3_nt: TGTGCCATCAGTGAAGGGGCCCCTGGGGCTGAAGCTTTCTTT; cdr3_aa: CAISEGAPGAEAFF
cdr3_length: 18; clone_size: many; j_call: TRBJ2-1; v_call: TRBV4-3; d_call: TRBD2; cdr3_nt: TGCGCCAGCAGCCAACAGTCTGGTAGCGGGGGCTCCTACAATGAGCAGTTCTTC; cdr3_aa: CASSQQSGSGGSYNEQFF
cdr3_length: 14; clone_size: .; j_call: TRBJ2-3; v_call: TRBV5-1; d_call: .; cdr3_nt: TGCGCCAGCAGCTGGGTGGATAGCACAGATACGCAGTATTTT; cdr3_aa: CASSWVDSTDTQYF
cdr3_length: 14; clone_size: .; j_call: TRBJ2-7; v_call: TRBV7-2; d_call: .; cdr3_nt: TGTGCCAGCAGCTCTCCCGGGGCTGAATACGAGCAGTACTTC; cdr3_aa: CASSSPGAEYEQYF
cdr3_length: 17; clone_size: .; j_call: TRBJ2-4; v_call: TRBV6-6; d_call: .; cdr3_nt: TGTGCCAGCAGTTACCCGGTGGGGGGGGCTGCCAAAAACATTCAGTACTTC; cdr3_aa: CASSYPVGGAAKNIQYF
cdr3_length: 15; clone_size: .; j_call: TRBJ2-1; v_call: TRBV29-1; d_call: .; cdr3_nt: TGCAGCGTTGAAATCGGTGGGGGGCGACAAGGGACCCAGTTCTTC; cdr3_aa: CSVEIGGGRQGTQFF
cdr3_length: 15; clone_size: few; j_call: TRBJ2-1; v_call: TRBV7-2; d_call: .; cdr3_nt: TGTGCCAGCAGTCGCCGGGACTCCGTCTACAATGAGCAGTTCTTC; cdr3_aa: CASSRRDSVYNEQFF
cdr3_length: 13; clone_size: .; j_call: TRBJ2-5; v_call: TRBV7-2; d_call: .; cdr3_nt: TGTGCCAGCGTCACAGGGATCGGAGAGACCCAGTACTTC; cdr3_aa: CASVTGIGETQYF
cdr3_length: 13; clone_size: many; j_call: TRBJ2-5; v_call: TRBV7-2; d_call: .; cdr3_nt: TGTGCCAGCATCCTTCATGTTAAGGAGACCCAGTACTTC; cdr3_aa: CASILHVKETQYF
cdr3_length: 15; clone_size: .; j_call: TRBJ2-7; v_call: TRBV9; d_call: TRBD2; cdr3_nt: TGTGCCAGCAGCCTTATGGGGGAGGGCTCCTACGAGCAGTACTTC; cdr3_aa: CASSLMGEGSYEQYF
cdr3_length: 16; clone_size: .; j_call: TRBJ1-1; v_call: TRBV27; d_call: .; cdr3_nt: TGTGCCAGCAGTTTCGCAAAGGGAGGGCCGAGGACTGAAGCTTTCTTT; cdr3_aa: CASSFAKGGPRTEAFF
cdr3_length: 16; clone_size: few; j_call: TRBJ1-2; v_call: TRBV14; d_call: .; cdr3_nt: TGTGCCGGCAGCCATTTTGAGGACGGTTCTAACTATGGCTACACCTTC; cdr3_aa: CAGSHFEDGSNYGYTF
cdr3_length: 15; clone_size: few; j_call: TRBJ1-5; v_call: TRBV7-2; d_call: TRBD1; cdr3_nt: TGTGCCAGCAGCTCGCGGACAGGGTTCAATCAGCCCCAGCATTTT; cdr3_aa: CASSSRTGFNQPQHF
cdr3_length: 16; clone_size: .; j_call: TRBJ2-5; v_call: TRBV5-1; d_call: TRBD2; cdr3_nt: TGCGCCAGCAGCTTGGACGGGGGGGCCAATCGAGAGACCCAGTACTTC; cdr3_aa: CASSLDGGANRETQYF
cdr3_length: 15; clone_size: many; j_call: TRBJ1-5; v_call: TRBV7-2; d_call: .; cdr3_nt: TGTGCCAGCAGCTTAGGGCAGGGTTCGGGGCAGCCCCAGCATTTT; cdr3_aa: CASSLGQGSGQPQHF
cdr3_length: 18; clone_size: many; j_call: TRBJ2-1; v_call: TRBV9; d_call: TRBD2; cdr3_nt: TGTGCCAGCAGCGCCCTACCAGCGGGGCTCAGCTCCTACAATGAGCAGTTCTTC; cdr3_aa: CASSALPAGLSSYNEQFF
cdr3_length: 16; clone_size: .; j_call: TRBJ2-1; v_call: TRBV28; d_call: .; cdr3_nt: TGTGCCAGCAGTCCCTCCGCAGGAGTTGGGTCCTACGAGCAGTTCTTC; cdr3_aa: CASSPSAGVGSYEQFF
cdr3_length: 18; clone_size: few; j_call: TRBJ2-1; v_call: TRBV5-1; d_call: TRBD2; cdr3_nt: TGCGCCAGCGGATTGTACGGTTCTCTAGCGGGGAATGGCAATGAGCAGTTCTTC; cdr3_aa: CASGLYGSLAGNGNEQFF
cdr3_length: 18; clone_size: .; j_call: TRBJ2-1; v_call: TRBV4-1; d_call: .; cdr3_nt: TGCGCCAGCAGCCAAGATTCAGAGACCACGAACAATCTCAATGAGCAGTTCTTC; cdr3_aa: CASSQDSETTNNLNEQFF
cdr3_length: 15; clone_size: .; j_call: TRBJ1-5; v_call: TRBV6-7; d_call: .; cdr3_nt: TGTGCCAGCAGTTACAAGGACACCTACCCACAGCCCCAGCATTTT; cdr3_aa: CASSYKDTYPQPQHF
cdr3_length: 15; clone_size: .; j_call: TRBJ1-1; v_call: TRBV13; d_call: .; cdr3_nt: TGTGCCAGCAGCTTATTGCGACAGATGAACACTGAAGCTTTCTTT; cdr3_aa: CASSLLRQMNTEAFF
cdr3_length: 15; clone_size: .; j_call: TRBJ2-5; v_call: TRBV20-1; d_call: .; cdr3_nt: TGCAGTGCTAGAGGGGAGAGAAATTCCAAAGAGACCCAGTACTTC; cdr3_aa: CSARGERNSKETQYF
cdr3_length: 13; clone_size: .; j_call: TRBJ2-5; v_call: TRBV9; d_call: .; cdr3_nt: TGTACCAGCAGCGATACGACACCCAATGAGCAGTACTTC; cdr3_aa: CTSSDTTPNEQYF
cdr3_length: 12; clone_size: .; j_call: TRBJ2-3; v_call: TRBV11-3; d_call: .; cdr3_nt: TGTGCCAGCAGCTTCTTGTCAGATACGCAGTATTTT; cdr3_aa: CASSFLSDTQYF
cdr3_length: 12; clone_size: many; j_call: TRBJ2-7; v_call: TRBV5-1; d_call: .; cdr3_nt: TGCGCCAGCAGCGTATCAGGGAGCGAGCAGTACTTC; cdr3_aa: CASSVSGSEQYF
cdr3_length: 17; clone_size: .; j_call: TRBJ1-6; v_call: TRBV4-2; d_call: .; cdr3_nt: TGTGCCAGCAGCCAAGGGACGTCTGCCTCCTATAATTCACCCCTCCACTTT; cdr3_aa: CASSQGTSASYNSPLHF
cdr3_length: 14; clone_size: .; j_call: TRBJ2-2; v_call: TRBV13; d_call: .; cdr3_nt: TGTGCCAGCAGCTTGAACAGGAACACCGGGGAGCTGTTTTTT; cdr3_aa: CASSLNRNTGELFF
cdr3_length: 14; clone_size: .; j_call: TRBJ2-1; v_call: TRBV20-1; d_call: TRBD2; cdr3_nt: TGCAGTGCTAGAGGACCGGGGGGGGGCAATGAGCAGTTCTTC; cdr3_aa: CSARGPGGGNEQFF
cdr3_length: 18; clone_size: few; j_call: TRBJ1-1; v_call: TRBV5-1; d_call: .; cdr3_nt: TGCGCCAGCAGCTTGCAAGGCAGTGCTCAGGGGATGAACACTGAAGCTTTCTTT; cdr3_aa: CASSLQGSAQGMNTEAFF
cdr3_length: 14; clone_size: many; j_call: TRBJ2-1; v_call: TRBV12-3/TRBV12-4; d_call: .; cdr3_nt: TGTGCCAGCACCCCACCTCTCTTATACAATGAGCAGTTCTTC; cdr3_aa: CASTPPLLYNEQFF
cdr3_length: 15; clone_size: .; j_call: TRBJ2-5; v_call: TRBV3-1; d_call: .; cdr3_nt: TGTGCCAGCAGCCAAGTACAGGGGAGGTGGGAGACCCAGTACTTC; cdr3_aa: CASSQVQGRWETQYF
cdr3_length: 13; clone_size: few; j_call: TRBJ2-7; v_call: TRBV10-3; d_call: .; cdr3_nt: TGTGCCATCAGTGAGTCGATGGTCGAGGAGCAGTACTTC; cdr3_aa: CAISESMVEEQYF
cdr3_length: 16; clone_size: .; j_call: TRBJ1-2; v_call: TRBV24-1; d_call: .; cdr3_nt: TGTGCCACCAGTGACCTCGTAGGAGCGAGGGTCTATGGCTACACCTTC; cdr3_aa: CATSDLVGARVYGYTF
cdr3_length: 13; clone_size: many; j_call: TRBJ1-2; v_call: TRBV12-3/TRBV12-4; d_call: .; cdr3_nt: TGTGCCAGCAGTGTAGGGGAGCTCTATGGCTACACCTTC; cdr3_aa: CASSVGELYGYTF